This TCR beta chain stems from a study of resident and recirculating memory T cells in vitiligo. Using immunoSEQ multiplex PCR, the repertoire was profiled, and TCRdb retains in-frame clones only, with some absent. This table holds 75,000 to 95,000 clones, roughly nine tenths found once. The CDR3 consists of 16 residues. Per germline, CDR1 LGHNA and CDR2 YNFKEQ. V was trimmed by 6 bases and J by 3 bases, leaving 21 bases between them. Stable patients also lacked confetti depigmentation, a sign of active vitiligo. Remarks on this clone: The antigen is unknown.

General observations from the study: Non-conserved TCRs across sites and patients suggested distinct clones per lesion.

The specimen was blood. The TCR comes from a male donor with vitiligo. The chain couples TRBV4-2 to TRBJ2-7, with a tentative D call TRBD2 (6 bases). This CDR3 reads CASRLGLGGTNYEQYF. CDR3 nucleotides: TGTGCCAGCAGGCTAGGGTTAGGCGGGACCAACTACGAGCAGTACTTC.